These T cell receptor beta chains were read from a single sample in a study of T cell responses to AZD1222 COVID-19 vaccine. Libraries were prepared by immunoSEQ multiplex PCR; TCRdb keeps only in-frame clonotypes and omits some of them. The sample includes approximately 110,000 clones, about 91% of them seen just once. The starting material was peripheral blood, obtained on day 0 of AZD1222 vaccination. The source is an adult in good health. Each CDR3 is given with its conserved first and last residue. The D gene is left open where the match is weak. Clone size is given for some rows only: seen once, a few or many times, or a class if the clone is expanded.

>TRBJ1-4|-|-|TRBV28
CASSSLNEKLFF
TGTGCCAGCAGTTCTCTTAATGAAAAACTGTTTTTT
>TRBJ1-2|-|once|TRBV29-1
CSVEPPGQDNYGYTF
TGCAGCGTTGAGCCCCCGGGCCAGGATAACTATGGCTACACCTTC
>TRBJ2-7|-|-|TRBV7-2
CASSPLGGEQYF
TGTGCCAGCAGCCCCCTGGGGGGCGAGCAGTACTTC
>TRBJ1-1|-|-|TRBV9
CASSVYVWGEAFF
TGTGCCAGCAGCGTGTACGTGTGGGGTGAAGCTTTCTTT
>TRBJ2-3|-|-|TRBV15
CATSTGPASTDTQYF
TGTGCCACCAGCACTGGGCCTGCTAGCACAGATACGCAGTATTTT
>TRBJ2-1|TRBD2|-|TRBV19
CASRTAGGIYNEQFF
TGTGCCAGTAGAACAGCGGGGGGGATTTACAATGAGCAGTTCTTC
>TRBJ1-2|TRBD1|-|TRBV6-5
CATTRGQGAGYTF
TGTGCCACCACAAGGGGACAGGGGGCCGGCTACACCTTC
>TRBJ1-2|-|-|TRBV6-1
CASSERSIANYGYTF
TGTGCCAGCAGTGAAAGGTCTATAGCTAACTATGGCTACACCTTC
>TRBJ2-7|-|-|TRBV28
CASSFLGQGGYEQYF
TGTGCCAGCAGTTTTTTAGGGCAGGGCGGCTACGAGCAGTACTTC
>TRBJ1-1|-|once|TRBV12-3/TRBV12-4
CASRTLGATEAFF
TGTGCCAGCAGGACCCTAGGGGCTACTGAAGCTTTCTTT
>TRBJ1-2|-|-|TRBV19
CASSIVLSGIHGYTF
TGTGCCAGTAGTATAGTATTGTCGGGAATCCATGGCTACACCTTC
>TRBJ2-7|-|few|TRBV28
CASSLSTTGTPNHF
TGTGCCAGCAGTTTATCCACTACCGGGACACCCAACCACTTC
>TRBJ1-6|TRBD1|few|TRBV7-2
CASSLGRGVSPLHF
TGTGCCAGCAGCTTAGGCAGGGGGGTTTCACCCCTCCACTTT
>TRBJ2-7|-|-|TRBV19
CASTGFAGLGSYEQYF
TGTGCCAGTACCGGATTCGCAGGCCTGGGCTCCTACGAGCAGTACTTC
>TRBJ1-2|-|-|TRBV5-4
CASSLESYGYTF
TGTGCCAGCAGCTTGGAGAGCTATGGCTACACCTTC
>TRBJ1-6|-|-|TRBV4-1
CASSQAGVESPLHF
TGCGCCAGCAGCCAAGCAGGGGTTGAGTCACCCCTCCACTTT
>TRBJ2-7|-|-|TRBV11-1
CASSFDGSTYEQYF
TGTGCCAGCAGCTTTGATGGTTCTACCTACGAGCAGTACTTC
>TRBJ2-1|TRBD1|-|TRBV7-9
CASSQWTGRNEQFF
TGTGCCAGCAGCCAGTGGACAGGGCGGAATGAGCAGTTCTTC
>TRBJ2-5|-|once|TRBV20-1
CSTSARVIQETQYF
TGCAGTACTAGTGCTAGGGTCATACAAGAGACCCAGTACTTC
>TRBJ2-1|TRBD1|-|TRBV6-2/TRBV6-3
CASSSGQGGLNEQFF
TGTGCCAGCAGTTCGGGACAGGGTGGGTTGAATGAGCAGTTCTTC
>TRBJ2-5|TRBD1|-|TRBV7-3
CASSPGTGEETQYF
TGTGCCAGCAGCCCCGGGACAGGGGAAGAGACCCAGTACTTC
>TRBJ1-2|-|few|TRBV7-2
CASSFRAEGDGYTF
TGTGCCAGCAGCTTTCGTGCGGAGGGAGACGGCTACACCTTC
>TRBJ1-1|-|-|TRBV25-1
CASSEDTEAFF
TGTGCCAGCAGTGAGGATACTGAAGCTTTCTTT
>TRBJ2-5|TRBD2|-|TRBV11-3
CASSLSGLAGETQYF
TGTGCCAGCAGCTTGTCGGGACTAGCAGGCGAGACCCAGTACTTC
>TRBJ1-2|TRBD1|-|TRBV7-2
CASSLRQGANGYTF
TGTGCCAGCAGCTTAAGACAGGGGGCGAATGGCTACACCTTC
>TRBJ1-2|TRBD1|-|TRBV28
CASSPGGAGTGALGYTF
TGTGCCAGCAGTCCAGGGGGAGCCGGGACAGGGGCATTGGGCTACACCTTC
>TRBJ1-6|-|-|TRBV14
CASSSVKGGTLHF
TGTGCCAGCAGCTCGGTCAAGGGAGGGACCCTCCACTTT
>TRBJ1-1|-|-|TRBV15
CATSKRTNTEAFF
TGTGCCACCAGCAAACGGACGAACACTGAAGCTTTCTTT
>TRBJ1-5|-|few|TRBV28
CASSENQPQHF
TGTGCCAGCAGCGAGAACCAGCCCCAGCATTTT
>TRBJ1-2|TRBD1|-|TRBV23-1
CASSLIRDSPLCGYTF
TGCGCCAGCAGTCTTATCCGGGACAGTCCCCTTTGTGGCTACACCTTC
>TRBJ2-3|-|once|TRBV10-3
CAISPFGQSSTDTQYF
TGTGCCATCAGTCCCTTCGGACAGAGTAGCACAGATACGCAGTATTTT
>TRBJ1-2|-|-|TRBV5-1
CASSLVQGGGYTF
TGCGCCAGCAGCTTGGTGCAAGGAGGCGGCTACACCTTC
>TRBJ1-2|-|-|TRBV29-1
CSVEMTGNYGYTF
TGCAGCGTTGAAATGACCGGAAACTATGGCTACACCTTC
>TRBJ2-7|TRBD1|few|TRBV7-8
CASSLGQGGAEQYF
TGTGCCAGCAGCTTAGGACAGGGGGGCGCCGAGCAGTACTTC
>TRBJ1-2|TRBD1|-|TRBV19
CASSTGDSSNYGYTF
TGTGCCAGTAGTACGGGGGACAGCTCTAACTATGGCTACACCTTC
>TRBJ2-7|TRBD1|-|TRBV5-1
CASSQRQGESYEQYF
TGCGCCAGCAGCCAGAGACAGGGGGAGTCCTACGAGCAGTACTTC
>TRBJ1-4|-|-|TRBV19
CASAGDQNEKLFF
TGTGCCAGCGCAGGGGACCAAAATGAAAAACTGTTTTTT
>TRBJ1-1|-|-|TRBV21-1
CASSKEPGGMDYTEAFF
TGTGCCAGCAGCAAAGAGCCAGGGGGAATGGATTATACTGAAGCTTTCTTT
>TRBJ2-5|TRBD2|once|TRBV28
CASSVQAGGSYF
TGTGCCAGCAGTGTACAAGCGGGGGGCTCGTACTTC
>TRBJ2-2|-|-|TRBV7-8
CASSPRGELFF
TGTGCCAGCAGCCCACGCGGGGAGCTGTTTTTT
>TRBJ1-2|-|-|TRBV5-8
CASSPGDSWGHGYGYTF
TGTGCCAGCAGCCCGGGGGATTCGTGGGGCCACGGCTATGGCTACACCTTC
>TRBJ1-1|-|-|TRBV7-8
CASSTARGRWTEAFF
TGTGCCAGCAGCACTGCGAGGGGTAGATGGACTGAAGCTTTCTTT
>TRBJ1-1|-|-|TRBV7-9
CASSLGGINTEAFF
TGTGCCAGCAGCTTAGGAGGAATCAACACTGAAGCTTTCTTT
>TRBJ1-2|-|-|TRBV6-5
CASSYSSHNYGYTF
TGTGCCAGCAGTTACTCTTCTCATAACTATGGCTACACCTTC
>TRBJ2-7|TRBD1|once|TRBV5-1
CASSTGQGYHEQYF
TGCGCCAGCAGCACCGGACAGGGTTACCACGAGCAGTACTTC
>TRBJ1-1|-|once|TRBV10-3
CAITGALGNTEAFF
TGTGCCATCACTGGGGCCCTCGGGAACACTGAAGCTTTCTTT
>TRBJ2-3|TRBD2|-|TRBV5-1
CASSDWAGGTDTQYF
TGCGCCAGCAGCGATTGGGCGGGGGGCACAGATACGCAGTATTTT
>TRBJ2-2|-|once|TRBV5-1
CASSLGGPGTGELFF
TGCGCCAGCAGCCTGGGGGGGCCGGGAACCGGGGAGCTGTTTTTT
>TRBJ1-1|TRBD1|-|TRBV19
CASSWGPGQGRGTEAFF
TGTGCCAGTAGTTGGGGACCGGGACAGGGTCGGGGCACTGAAGCTTTCTTT
>TRBJ1-6|TRBD1|once|TRBV5-1
CASSMTGHYNSPLHF
TGCGCCAGCAGCATGACAGGGCACTATAATTCACCCCTCCACTTT
>TRBJ2-7|TRBD1|-|TRBV6-5
CASSRSGGPYEQYF
TGTGCCAGCAGTCGGTCAGGGGGCCCCTACGAGCAGTACTTC
>TRBJ1-4|-|-|TRBV4-3
CASSQEQVNEKLFF
TGCGCCAGCAGCCAAGAACAGGTTAATGAAAAACTGTTTTTT
>TRBJ2-1|-|-|TRBV27
CASSFRTGNMYEQFF
TGTGCCAGCAGTTTTAGAACAGGGAATATGTATGAGCAGTTCTTC
>TRBJ2-3|TRBD1|-|TRBV19
CASSEQGISTDTQYF
TGTGCCAGTAGTGAACAGGGGATTAGCACAGATACGCAGTATTTT
>TRBJ2-7|-|-|TRBV6-5
CASTSSSYEQYF
TGTGCCAGCACTAGTTCCTCCTACGAGCAGTACTTC
>TRBJ2-5|-|-|TRBV6-2/TRBV6-3
CASSYTETQYF
TGTGCCAGCAGTTACACGGAGACCCAGTACTTC
>TRBJ1-2|-|-|TRBV5-1
CASSPFRESGYTF
TGCGCCAGCAGCCCCTTCAGGGAATCTGGCTACACCTTC